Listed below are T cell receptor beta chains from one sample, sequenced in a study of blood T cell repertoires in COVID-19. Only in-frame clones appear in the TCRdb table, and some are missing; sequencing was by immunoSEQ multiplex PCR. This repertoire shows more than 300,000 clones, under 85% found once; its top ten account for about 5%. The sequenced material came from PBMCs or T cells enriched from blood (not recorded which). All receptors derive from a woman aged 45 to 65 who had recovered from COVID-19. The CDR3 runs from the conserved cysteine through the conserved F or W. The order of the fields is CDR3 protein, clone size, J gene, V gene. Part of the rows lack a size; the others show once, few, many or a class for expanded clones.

CDR3: CASSSSLTGVGDTF; size: -; J: TRBJ1-2; V: TRBV7-9
CDR3: CASSLGTSGIQFF; size: -; J: TRBJ2-1; V: TRBV7-8
CDR3: CASSLLPGDQPQHF; size: -; J: TRBJ1-5; V: TRBV5-5
CDR3: CASSLVTGTDTQYF; size: -; J: TRBJ2-3; V: TRBV5-6
CDR3: CASSSSGREQFF; size: once; J: TRBJ2-1; V: TRBV11-2
CDR3: CASSFGSRYGYTF; size: -; J: TRBJ1-2; V: TRBV12-3/TRBV12-4
CDR3: CASSLGTSGNEQFF; size: -; J: TRBJ2-1; V: TRBV5-1
CDR3: CASSLAQGQGLSYEQYF; size: -; J: TRBJ2-7; V: TRBV11-2
CDR3: CASSLFSLVMELNTEAFF; size: -; J: TRBJ1-1; V: TRBV5-6
CDR3: CASSLALGPSPLFF; size: -; J: TRBJ1-4; V: TRBV7-8
CDR3: CASSLGLAVYNEQFF; size: once; J: TRBJ2-1; V: TRBV9
CDR3: CASSSAGWGRVGNTIYF; size: -; J: TRBJ1-3; V: TRBV7-2
CDR3: CASSYSTGSGGVQETQYF; size: -; J: TRBJ2-5; V: TRBV6-2/TRBV6-3
CDR3: CASSLAHGQGVNSPLHF; size: few; J: TRBJ1-6; V: TRBV7-6
CDR3: CASTLGTGKSNYGYTF; size: -; J: TRBJ1-2; V: TRBV5-6
CDR3: CASTRLGGRGSNYGYTF; size: -; J: TRBJ1-2; V: TRBV19
CDR3: CASSPGTGLSTGELFF; size: -; J: TRBJ2-2; V: TRBV18
CDR3: CASSALAGGPAGELFF; size: -; J: TRBJ2-2; V: TRBV11-1
CDR3: CASSRQNTGELFF; size: -; J: TRBJ2-2; V: TRBV6-2/TRBV6-3
CDR3: CASSLPRGTEAFF; size: -; J: TRBJ1-1; V: TRBV5-6
CDR3: CASSLPGTGLYEQYF; size: -; J: TRBJ2-7; V: TRBV5-6
CDR3: CASSSGQPMNTEAFF; size: few; J: TRBJ1-1; V: TRBV5-1
CDR3: CAWTRGARVNTEAFF; size: once; J: TRBJ1-1; V: TRBV30
CDR3: CASRGGAYEQYF; size: -; J: TRBJ2-7; V: TRBV6-4
CDR3: CASSLQGRIDTQYF; size: few; J: TRBJ2-3; V: TRBV27
CDR3: CASSPYGGAGGYTF; size: few; J: TRBJ1-2; V: TRBV5-6
CDR3: CATSPGTPTGPGELFF; size: -; J: TRBJ2-2; V: TRBV24-1
CDR3: CASSLQTGGYPEKLFF; size: few; J: TRBJ1-4; V: TRBV19
CDR3: CASSSPWGVQNEQFF; size: -; J: TRBJ2-1; V: TRBV7-8
CDR3: CASSLRQASYEQYF; size: -; J: TRBJ2-7; V: TRBV7-8
CDR3: CASSSVSDSSGNTIYF; size: once; J: TRBJ1-3; V: TRBV7-3
CDR3: CASSIRERAFYGYTF; size: few; J: TRBJ1-2; V: TRBV9
CDR3: CASSPNTGSWYF; size: once; J: TRBJ2-7; V: TRBV5-1
CDR3: CASSQDQSGGRDTQYF; size: -; J: TRBJ2-3; V: TRBV3-1/TRBV3-2
CDR3: CASSLRRGPDTQYF; size: once; J: TRBJ2-3; V: TRBV6-2/TRBV6-3
CDR3: CASSQGLRARVTEAFF; size: -; J: TRBJ1-1; V: TRBV3-1/TRBV3-2
CDR3: CASSFFDNEQFF; size: -; J: TRBJ2-1; V: TRBV5-4
CDR3: CASSDSWRSTDTQYF; size: -; J: TRBJ2-3; V: TRBV6-4
CDR3: CASSPREGGTAFF; size: -; J: TRBJ1-1; V: TRBV18
CDR3: CASSAQGGNSPLHF; size: -; J: TRBJ1-6; V: TRBV5-6
CDR3: CASSIVPGQGYGNTIYF; size: -; J: TRBJ1-3; V: TRBV5-1
CDR3: CASTRQGAVTGELFF; size: -; J: TRBJ2-2; V: TRBV5-4
CDR3: CASSREGSFSGNTIYF; size: -; J: TRBJ1-3; V: TRBV5-4
CDR3: CASRVGTEAFF; size: -; J: TRBJ1-1; V: TRBV2
CDR3: CASSLAPGRGEAEAFF; size: -; J: TRBJ1-1; V: TRBV11-3
CDR3: CASSSQGGRGGETQYF; size: once; J: TRBJ2-5; V: TRBV13
CDR3: CSAIIRGEQYF; size: -; J: TRBJ2-7; V: TRBV20-1
CDR3: CSANKKYF; size: -; J: TRBJ2-5; V: TRBV20-1
CDR3: CASSLRDTQYF; size: -; J: TRBJ2-3; V: TRBV12-3/TRBV12-4
CDR3: CASTLTTGVNTEAFF; size: -; J: TRBJ1-1; V: TRBV19
CDR3: CASSSLSGDEQFF; size: once; J: TRBJ2-1; V: TRBV6-2/TRBV6-3
CDR3: CASSRSGVSYEKLFF; size: -; J: TRBJ1-4; V: TRBV7-8
CDR3: CASSIRTSGADTQYF; size: -; J: TRBJ2-3; V: TRBV19
CDR3: CASSYPAGSHYEQYF; size: -; J: TRBJ2-7; V: TRBV6-6
CDR3: CASSTTSQWATEAFF; size: -; J: TRBJ1-1; V: TRBV19
CDR3: CASSFAGNTEAFF; size: few; J: TRBJ1-1; V: TRBV5-4
CDR3: CASSLAGGPVF; size: once; J: TRBJ2-1; V: TRBV7-9